The clone carrying this TCR beta chain has just a few counts. The antigen is not known. This sample stems from a study of blood T cells in healthy people across ages. From germline, CDR1 is SGHTA and CDR2 FQGNSA. The length of the CDR3 is 17 residues. With V trimmed by 0 bases and J by 4 bases, 8 bases remained unmatched. Broader study findings: Observed TCR beta diversity per million T cells went down as age went up. This fall followed a roughly linear course with age.

Combining a sample-barcoded 5' primer with a J-beta primer mix, a second PCR ran for roughly 6 to 12 cycles. TCRdb fed the 5' RACE reads into MiXCR, producing one record per CDR3 protein. The profile shows about a million distinct CDR3 sequences, roughly 51% of them singletons. The clonotype comes from a woman aged 60-75 years in good health. The chain carries TRBV7-2 and TRBJ2-7, with TRBD2 matching 11 bases. The sample consisted of blood. The CDR3 region has the DNA TGTGCCAGCAGCTTAGCGGGGACTAGCGGAAACAAATACGAGCAGTACTTC. Protein sequence: CASSLAGTSGNKYEQYF.